The rows below give T cell receptor beta chains drawn from one sample of a study of blood T cell repertoires in COVID-19. Profiling relied on immunoSEQ multiplex PCR, and the TCRdb table lists in-frame clones only, not all of them. The sample shows 200,000 to 300,000 clones, just under 85% of them seen only once. Specimen: peripheral blood. The receptors here all came from a woman aged 55 to 70 with active or convalescent COVID-19. Both conserved end residues are part of each CDR3. The size field is filled for only some rows; it gives once, few, many or a size class.

V gene | clone size | CDR3 length | CDR3 protein
TRBV7-9 | once | 13 | CASSRTGGSPLHF
TRBV5-1 | . | 15 | CASSFGQGELGEQYF
TRBV28 | . | 14 | CASREALGAGELFF
TRBV2 | . | 14 | CASDYRDRVTEQFF
TRBV21-1 | . | 14 | CASSKRGPKVGAFF
TRBV3-1/TRBV3-2 | . | 16 | CASSQDTGQGNTEAFF
TRBV19 | . | 16 | CASIPGSSDLGYGYTF
TRBV9 | . | 17 | CASSVGAKREGRNEQFF
TRBV7-2 | . | 14 | CASSLGGRNQPQHF
TRBV6-1 | . | 15 | CASSEARSGVGTQYF
TRBV4-1 | . | 15 | CASSPSSGRYYEQYF
TRBV6-5 | . | 15 | CASSLTGSSGNTIYF
TRBV6-1 | once | 15 | CASSEAGAAAETQYF
TRBV6-5 | . | 14 | CASRTAVTAGELFF
TRBV7-2 | . | 14 | CASSLDPTGRGYTF
TRBV11-2 | . | 16 | CASSFSTGLSTDTQYF
TRBV6-1 | once | 14 | CASSESAARQPQHF
TRBV2 | . | 12 | CASSPQGTEAFF
TRBV14 | . | 14 | CASSQDGPHKSYTF
TRBV3-1/TRBV3-2 | . | 16 | CASSQGLQGYILGYTF
TRBV7-3 | . | 14 | CASSFSGTGDTQYF